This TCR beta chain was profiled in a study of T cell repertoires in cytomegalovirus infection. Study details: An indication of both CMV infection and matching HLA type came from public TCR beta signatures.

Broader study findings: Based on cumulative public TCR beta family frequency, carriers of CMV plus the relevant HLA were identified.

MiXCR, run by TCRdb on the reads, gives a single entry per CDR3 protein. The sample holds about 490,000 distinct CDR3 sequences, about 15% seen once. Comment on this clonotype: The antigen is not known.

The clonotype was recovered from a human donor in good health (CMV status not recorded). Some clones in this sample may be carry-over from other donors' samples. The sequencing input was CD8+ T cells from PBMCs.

For the CDR3, the DNA is TGTGCCAGCAGTTCATCAGGGAATTTACGCAATGAGCAGTTCTTC. It is translated as CASSSSGNLRNEQFF. The rearrangement uses TRBV28 and TRBJ2-1, with D possibly being TRBD1 (5 bases). The germline V gene has CDR1 MDHEN and CDR2 SYDVKM. The V gene lost 4 bases and the J gene lost 6 bases, with 16 bases spanning the gap. This CDR3 region has 15 residues.